This T cell receptor (beta chain) was identified during a study of tumor-infiltrating lymphocytes in primary liver carcinoma (TCRdb year 2017). Background on the whole study: Of the five patients (three men and two women, aged 30 to 69 years), four had hepatocellular carcinoma and one had combined HCC and intrahepatic cholangiocarcinoma. The tumors of the five patients were staged as T1-T3 N0M0, with maximum diameters ranging from roughly 4 to 10 cm. Each sample produced roughly 3.65 to 7.13 million productive TCRbeta reads, and read depth showed no significant difference between tissue types. The study combined TCRbeta repertoire sequencing, expression microarrays and whole-exome sequencing across five regions of each liver tumor, with adjacent normal tissue and blood. A total of about 35 specimens from 5 patients went through TCRbeta repertoire sequencing, namely 25 tumor regions, 5 adjacent noncancerous liver tissues and 5 peripheral blood samples. The 25 or so tumor region samples were profiled with Agilent mRNA microarrays so that TCRbeta repertoire diversity could be related to the local molecular phenotype. Repertoires from technical replicates were highly reproducible, with mean shared-clone rates about 0.86 and correlation coefficients above 0.95. Overall study outcomes, separate from this receptor: Repertoire overlap was found to be higher between tumor regions (mean approximately 36%) than between tumor-adjacent (about 17%) or tumor-blood (around 15%) pairs, consistent with antigen-driven expansion. Only the TCR beta chain was sequenced, which likely underestimates true repertoire diversity because unpaired alpha chains were not captured. Bulk unsorted samples precluded comparing CD4+ and CD8+ T cell repertoires. The top 250 clones made up a significantly larger repertoire fraction in tumors than in blood (p = 0.039). Only roughly 7-25% of top clones appeared in all five regions of a tumor, which suggests that tumor-infiltrating T cells are spatially heterogeneous. With just 4 to 6 patients in the study, the authors point out that the findings should be validated in a larger study.

To note about this clonotype: Its recognized antigen is unknown. An end of the junction does not agree with germline; a read error may underlie this.

The CDR3 sequence holds 14 residues, the cysteine and phenylalanine included. The CDR3 DNA has 42 bases and is translated from base 1. CDR1 and CDR2 are drawn from the germline V gene: SGHAT, FQNNGV. Using a constant-region primer and ProtoScript II reverse transcriptase, TCRbeta-specific cDNA was reverse-transcribed from approximately 0.55 ug total RNA. Three nested multiplex PCR rounds, following a slightly modified ARM-PCR procedure, were used to build the TCRbeta libraries. Each of the first two PCR rounds ran for 9 to 10 cycles using multiplex TRBV1-TRBV30 forward primers together with a Cbeta reverse primer. Sample barcodes and Illumina adapters were attached in a final 25-cycle PCR using Deep VentR polymerase. Before sequencing, amplicons of 200-500 bp were purified from gel using a QIAquick gel extraction kit. The TCRbeta amplicons were sequenced with 250-bp paired-end reads on an Illumina HiSeq 2500. In the source study's methods: To recover full CDR3 sequences, reads were quality-trimmed using Trimmomatic v0.33 and paired reads were then merged using FLASH v1.2.11. MiGEC v1.2.1b assigned V, D and J germline segments to the rearranged TCRbeta sequences. VDJtools v1.0.0 computed clonotype statistics and Shannon-Wiener diversity indices. To cut down on sampling bias, every analysis after diversity analysis relied on just the 250 most abundant clonotypes from each sample. The public reads were run again by TCRdb, first through fastp at Q25 and then through MiXCR, and only productive beta chains were kept. Duplicate CDR3 protein sequences are folded into a single record with the most common DNA and genes. The V and J calls and clone size come from TCRdb's table, not from the authors' own analysis. For this sample the table gives 80,000 or so distinct CDR3 sequences, of which about 64% were detected only once. The ten largest clonotypes hold about 13% of the sample.

Without any cell sorting, total RNA and DNA were co-extracted from roughly 20-30 mg of bulk tissue using the AllPrep DNA/RNA mini kit. Surgical resection was performed in China between late 2015 and March 2016 on about 5 patients with histopathologically diagnosed primary liver carcinoma. At the time of sampling, the patients had chronic HBV infection and had not received any treatment. Five spatially separated regions were sampled from each tumor: the superior, inferior, left-lateral and right-lateral poles, plus the tumor centre. More than 85% viable tumor cells were found by histology in every tumor sample. Fresh tumor and adjacent tissue pieces were bisected, with one half stored in RNAlater at -80 degrees C and the other half sent for histology.

The rearranged chain carries TRBV11-2 and TRBJ2-3; the D gene is possibly TRBD2, with 5 bases matching. The TCR was taken from an older woman with primary liver carcinoma and hepatitis B virus infection. Sequencing used liver tumor tissue from sampling region 4. Sample cell subset or site, as interpreted from the label and publication: tumor region T4, right-lateral pole. This receptor carries the CDR3 CTSCLVGSTDTRYF. The nucleotides read TGTACCAGCTGCTTAGTTGGGAGCACAGATACGCGGTATTTT.